The rows below give T cell receptor beta chains drawn from one sample of a study of radiation and T cells in renal cell carcinoma. Profiled with immunoSEQ multiplex PCR; TCRdb holds only in-frame clones, not every one. The data contain around 77,000 clones, over 65% of them singletons. The material sequenced was blood, taken from a patient whose treatment included radiotherapy and nephrectomy. The receptors originated from an older woman with renal cell carcinoma. CDR3s include the opening cysteine and the closing phenylalanine or tryptophan. D genes are given only for firm matches. Clone size appears in some rows only: once, few, many, or a class for an expanded clone.

V gene	J gene	clone size	D gene	CDR3 protein	CDR3 DNA
TRBV10-2	TRBJ1-2	.	.	CASSEWTNYGYTF	TGCGCCAGCAGTGAGTGGACTAACTATGGCTACACCTTC
TRBV4-1	TRBJ2-7	.	.	CASSDLMGASEQYF	TGCGCCAGCAGCGATCTCATGGGGGCGTCCGAGCAGTACTTC
TRBV29-1	TRBJ1-2	.	TRBD1	CSVVGTGVGYTF	TGCAGCGTTGTTGGGACAGGGGTCGGCTACACCTTC
TRBV29-1	TRBJ1-1	few	.	CSAKVAGDTEAFF	TGCAGCGCCAAGGTTGCAGGGGACACTGAAGCTTTCTTT
TRBV5-5	TRBJ2-7	few	TRBD2	CASSLAGGPGYEQYF	TGTGCCAGCAGCTTGGCGGGGGGACCTGGTTACGAGCAGTACTTC
TRBV6-5	TRBJ2-2	.	.	CASNRGADTGELFF	TGTGCCAGCAATCGGGGGGCGGACACCGGGGAGCTGTTTTTT
TRBV19	TRBJ1-2	.	.	CASSIPGVGYTF	TGTGCCAGTAGTATCCCAGGGGTCGGCTACACCTTC
TRBV5-1	TRBJ2-6	.	.	CASSLLRDSGANVLTF	TGCGCCAGCAGCTTACTCAGGGACTCCGGGGCCAACGTCCTGACTTTC
TRBV5-5	TRBJ1-2	.	.	CASSLQGVNGYTF	TGTGCCAGCAGCTTACAGGGCGTGAATGGCTACACCTTC
TRBV7-2	TRBJ2-6	.	.	CASSLGGAPGANVLTF	TGTGCCAGCAGCTTAGGCGGGGCTCCTGGGGCCAACGTCCTGACTTTC
TRBV29-1	TRBJ2-5	.	.	CSVVEGTQYF	TGCAGCGTTGTAGAGGGGACCCAGTACTTC
TRBV9	TRBJ2-7	.	TRBD1	CASSVAITGTGEDEQYF	TGTGCCAGCAGCGTAGCTATAACCGGGACAGGTGAAGACGAGCAGTACTTC
TRBV9	TRBJ2-7	.	TRBD1	CASSPRGTGDHEQYF	TGTGCCAGCAGCCCCCGAGGGACAGGGGACCACGAGCAGTACTTC
TRBV6-6	TRBJ1-5	.	.	CASSYSTNQPQHF	TGTGCCAGCAGTTACAGTACCAATCAGCCCCAGCATTTT
TRBV15	TRBJ1-4	once	.	CATSFRARSNEKLFF	TGTGCCACCAGCTTCCGGGCCCGTTCTAATGAAAAACTGTTTTTT
TRBV7-3	TRBJ1-5	few	.	CASERQDSNQPQHF	TGTGCCAGCGAACGACAGGATAGCAATCAGCCCCAGCATTTT
TRBV7-6	TRBJ2-5	.	.	CASSPSQGGTQYF	TGTGCCAGCAGCCCTTCGCAGGGCGGGACCCAGTACTTC
TRBV29-1	TRBJ2-3	.	.	CSVALDSLLNWGTDTQYF	TGCAGCGTTGCGTTGGACAGTCTTTTAAATTGGGGCACAGATACGCAGTATTTT
TRBV27	TRBJ1-1	many	.	CASSLSTQGGTEAFF	TGTGCCAGCAGTTTATCGACCCAGGGAGGCACTGAAGCTTTCTTT
TRBV6-5	TRBJ2-7	.	TRBD1	CASRTGQGYEQYF	TGTGCCAGCAGAACGGGACAGGGCTACGAGCAGTACTTC
TRBV9	TRBJ2-1	.	.	CASSTQGNEQFF	TGTGCCAGCAGCACGCAGGGCAATGAGCAGTTCTTC
TRBV4-1	TRBJ2-2	.	TRBD2	CASRLAGGLANTGELFF	TGCGCCAGCAGGCTAGCGGGGGGGCTCGCGAACACCGGGGAGCTGTTTTTT
TRBV5-1	TRBJ2-1	.	.	CASSVVDPYNEQFF	TGCGCCAGCAGCGTTGTGGACCCTTACAATGAGCAGTTCTTC
TRBV30	TRBJ1-4	once	TRBD1	CAWNSLTGGTEKLFF	TGTGCCTGGAATTCGTTGACAGGGGGCACGGAAAAACTGTTTTTT
TRBV5-8	TRBJ1-1	.	TRBD1	CASSLGLSGGRTEAFF	TGTGCCAGCAGCTTGGGTCTGTCAGGGGGCCGCACTGAAGCTTTCTTT
TRBV7-2	TRBJ2-3	.	.	CASSHLGGGGLSDTQYF	TGTGCCAGCAGCCACTTAGGTGGCGGAGGGCTCTCAGATACGCAGTATTTT
TRBV19	TRBJ1-2	.	.	CASSIEGTGLLYGYTF	TGTGCCAGTAGTATCGAAGGGACGGGACTTCTCTATGGCTACACCTTC
TRBV7-8	TRBJ1-1	few	.	CASSLGGPNTEAFF	TGTGCCAGCAGCTTAGGAGGCCCCAACACTGAAGCTTTCTTT
TRBV11-1	TRBJ2-7	.	.	CASSLDTGYYEQYF	TGTGCCAGCAGCCTAGACACGGGCTACTACGAGCAGTACTTC
TRBV9	TRBJ2-7	once	TRBD2	CASSSAGLAGAEQYF	TGTGCCAGCAGCTCCGCTGGACTAGCGGGGGCCGAGCAGTACTTC
TRBV28	TRBJ1-5	.	TRBD1	CASSFGTGSYYSNQPQHF	TGTGCCAGCAGTTTTGGGACAGGGTCATATTATAGCAATCAGCCCCAGCATTTT
TRBV29-1	TRBJ2-5	.	TRBD1	CSLGTGLLQETQYF	TGCAGCTTGGGGACAGGGCTTCTCCAAGAGACCCAGTACTTC
TRBV6-6	TRBJ1-5	.	.	CASSPPGGQHF	TGTGCCAGCAGCCCCCCTGGGGGCCAGCATTTT
TRBV28	TRBJ1-1	.	.	CASSLSLLTVQGNTEAFF	TGTGCCAGCAGTTTATCGTTGTTGACAGTTCAGGGGAACACTGAAGCTTTCTTT
TRBV7-2	TRBJ1-6	.	.	CASSLGLRSPLHF	TGTGCCAGCAGCCTGGGCCTCCGGTCACCCCTCCACTTT
TRBV2	TRBJ2-3	.	.	CASSVSGTDTQYF	TGTGCCAGCAGTGTATCAGGCACAGATACGCAGTATTTT
TRBV27	TRBJ2-3	.	TRBD2	CASNLVAGVNPDTQYF	TGTGCCAGCAACCTGGTAGCGGGAGTAAATCCAGATACGCAGTATTTT
TRBV5-1	TRBJ1-2	.	TRBD1	CASSTWTGVEGYTF	TGCGCCAGCAGCACCTGGACAGGGGTGGAAGGCTACACCTTC
TRBV5-1	TRBJ2-2	.	.	CASSSNIATGELFF	TGCGCCAGCAGCTCCAACATCGCCACCGGGGAGCTGTTTTTT
TRBV7-3	TRBJ2-3	.	TRBD2	CASSSRLAGRPDTQYF	TGTGCCAGCAGCTCCCGACTAGCGGGGAGACCAGATACGCAGTATTTT
TRBV7-9	TRBJ2-3	.	.	CASSLSTDTQYF	TGTGCCAGCAGCCTTTCCACAGATACGCAGTATTTT
TRBV11-2	TRBJ1-1	once	.	CASSLSGAPEAFF	TGTGCCAGCAGCTTATCAGGGGCCCCTGAAGCTTTCTTT
TRBV6-1	TRBJ1-4	.	.	CASAGSGEKLFF	TGTGCCTCGGCGGGGAGTGGGGAAAAACTGTTTTTT
TRBV19	TRBJ2-5	.	TRBD2	CASSAVLGTSVQETQYF	TGTGCCAGTAGTGCGGTACTAGGGACTAGCGTCCAAGAGACCCAGTACTTC
TRBV6-6	TRBJ1-5	.	.	CASSYLNTDQPQHF	TGTGCCAGCAGTTACCTTAACACGGATCAGCCCCAGCATTTT
TRBV11-3	TRBJ2-5	.	.	CASTSTWGRGETQYF	TGTGCCAGCACCTCTACATGGGGGCGGGGGGAGACCCAGTACTTC
TRBV5-1	TRBJ2-2	.	TRBD2	CASSGLAGGELFF	TGCGCCAGCAGCGGACTAGCGGGTGGGGAGCTGTTTTTT
TRBV19	TRBJ1-1	.	.	CASSIGPGGTEAFF	TGTGCCAGTAGTATAGGACCTGGGGGCACTGAAGCTTTCTTT
TRBV7-8	TRBJ2-5	.	.	CASSFIPGVKETQYF	TGTGCCAGCAGCTTTATTCCGGGAGTAAAAGAGACCCAGTACTTC
TRBV7-2	TRBJ2-2	.	.	CASSSWSGFNTGELFF	TGTGCCAGCAGCTCTTGGAGCGGCTTTAACACCGGGGAGCTGTTTTTT
TRBV10-1	TRBJ2-2	.	.	CASSESSLSTGELFF	TGCGCCAGCAGTGAGTCAAGCTTAAGCACCGGGGAGCTGTTTTTT
TRBV5-1	TRBJ2-3	.	.	CASSLGVWQYF	TGCGCCAGCAGCTTGGGCGTCTGGCAGTATTTT
TRBV19	TRBJ2-2	.	TRBD1	CASAPQQGAMNTGELFF	TGTGCCAGTGCCCCCCAACAGGGGGCTATGAACACCGGGGAGCTGTTTTTT